Listed below are T cell receptor beta chains from one sample, sequenced in a study of T-cell memory formation after mild COVID-19. TCRdb re-derived calls from the 5' RACE reads in MiXCR, one entry per CDR3 protein. The data hold roughly 150,000 distinct CDR3 sequences, with approximately 13% observed a single time. Sequenced input: PBMCs or a T cell subset sorted from them (not recorded which). The receptors shown here come from a man younger than 30 who had mild COVID-19 (a few samples of this study predate the infection). Cell type and time point are not known. Both conserved end residues are part of each CDR3. Each record gives: V gene, clone size, J gene, D gene, CDR3 DNA, CDR3 protein. A D gene is named only where the DNA matches it firmly. Clone sizes are given selectively: once, few, many, or a class where the clone is expanded.

V gene: TRBV7-2
clone size: many
J gene: TRBJ2-7
D gene: TRBD2
CDR3 DNA: TGTGCCAGCAGCGGGGGAGGGGACGAGCAGTACTTC
CDR3 protein: CASSGGGDEQYF

V gene: TRBV30
clone size: -
J gene: TRBJ2-7
D gene: -
CDR3 DNA: TGTGCCTGGAGTGTTGCCAGCGAGCAGTACTTC
CDR3 protein: CAWSVASEQYF

V gene: TRBV24-1
clone size: -
J gene: TRBJ2-3
D gene: -
CDR3 DNA: TGTGCCACCAGCGATTCGGGGAGAACAGATACGCAGTATTTT
CDR3 protein: CATSDSGRTDTQYF

V gene: TRBV25-1
clone size: -
J gene: TRBJ2-1
D gene: -
CDR3 DNA: TGTGCCAGCAGTGAATATGCAGCGGTTAATGAGCAGTTCTTC
CDR3 protein: CASSEYAAVNEQFF

V gene: TRBV10-3
clone size: -
J gene: TRBJ1-3
D gene: -
CDR3 DNA: TGTGCCATCAGTACCGGAGACGGAAACACCATATATTTT
CDR3 protein: CAISTGDGNTIYF

V gene: TRBV3-1
clone size: few
J gene: TRBJ1-1
D gene: -
CDR3 DNA: TGTGCCAGCAGCCAACGCCCTCCCATCGGGAACACTGAAGCTTTCTTT
CDR3 protein: CASSQRPPIGNTEAFF

V gene: TRBV20-1
clone size: few
J gene: TRBJ2-7
D gene: -
CDR3 DNA: TGCAGTGCTAGAGATGATCTCTACGAGCAGTACTTC
CDR3 protein: CSARDDLYEQYF

V gene: TRBV20-1
clone size: -
J gene: TRBJ2-2
D gene: -
CDR3 DNA: TGCAGTGCTAGAGCACAAGCCACACCAATCAACACCGGGGAGCTGTTTTTT
CDR3 protein: CSARAQATPINTGELFF

V gene: TRBV5-6
clone size: few
J gene: TRBJ1-6
D gene: -
CDR3 DNA: TGTGCCAGCAGCTTGGGACCCGAGCGGGCTTTT
CDR3 protein: CASSLGPERAF

V gene: TRBV5-1
clone size: few
J gene: TRBJ2-3
D gene: -
CDR3 DNA: TGCGCCAGCAGCTTGGCCCAGCTCGGGCCGGGAGATACGCAGTATTTT
CDR3 protein: CASSLAQLGPGDTQYF

V gene: TRBV7-2
clone size: -
J gene: TRBJ2-7
D gene: -
CDR3 DNA: TGTGCCAGCACCAAACAGGGTTACGAGCAGTACTTC
CDR3 protein: CASTKQGYEQYF

V gene: TRBV12-3/TRBV12-4
clone size: -
J gene: TRBJ1-2
D gene: -
CDR3 DNA: TGTGCCAGCAGGGAATCCGGGACTAACTATGGCTACACCTTC
CDR3 protein: CASRESGTNYGYTF

V gene: TRBV7-8
clone size: -
J gene: TRBJ2-1
D gene: TRBD2
CDR3 DNA: TGTGCCAGCAGAGGTTTAGCGGGGGGCCAAGAGCAGTTCTTC
CDR3 protein: CASRGLAGGQEQFF

V gene: TRBV18
clone size: many
J gene: TRBJ1-1
D gene: -
CDR3 DNA: TGTGCCAGCTCACCCTCGGACAGCCGAGGGGCTTTCTTT
CDR3 protein: CASSPSDSRGAFF

V gene: TRBV7-2
clone size: few
J gene: TRBJ1-1
D gene: TRBD1
CDR3 DNA: TGTGCCAGCAACTCGGGACAGGTGAACACTGAAGCTTTCTTT
CDR3 protein: CASNSGQVNTEAFF

V gene: TRBV7-2
clone size: few
J gene: TRBJ1-5
D gene: -
CDR3 DNA: TGTGCCAGCAGCTCCTCCTTTGGGGGTCAGCCCCAGCATTTT
CDR3 protein: CASSSSFGGQPQHF

V gene: TRBV7-2
clone size: few
J gene: TRBJ2-3
D gene: TRBD2
CDR3 DNA: TGTGCCAGCAGCTATCCTGGACTAGGGGATACGCAGTATTTT
CDR3 protein: CASSYPGLGDTQYF

V gene: TRBV18
clone size: few
J gene: TRBJ1-3
D gene: -
CDR3 DNA: TGTGCCAGCTCCATCCGGGGAGGATTGGCTGGAAACACCATATATTTT
CDR3 protein: CASSIRGGLAGNTIYF

V gene: TRBV12-3/TRBV12-4
clone size: -
J gene: TRBJ2-2
D gene: -
CDR3 DNA: TGTGCCAGCAGTTTAGAAGGGGGAGGCACCGGGGAGCTGTTTTTT
CDR3 protein: CASSLEGGGTGELFF

V gene: TRBV18
clone size: many
J gene: TRBJ2-7
D gene: TRBD1
CDR3 DNA: TGTGCCAGCTCACCTTCCGGACAGGGGTACTACTACGAGCAGTACTTC
CDR3 protein: CASSPSGQGYYYEQYF

V gene: TRBV20-1
clone size: few
J gene: TRBJ1-1
D gene: -
CDR3 DNA: TGCAGTGCTCCCCTGACGGGATTGAACACTGAAGCTTTCTTT
CDR3 protein: CSAPLTGLNTEAFF

V gene: TRBV20-1
clone size: -
J gene: TRBJ2-5
D gene: -
CDR3 DNA: TGCAGTGCGCCTAGTGGGGGGACCTTCCAAGAGACCCAGTACTTC
CDR3 protein: CSAPSGGTFQETQYF

V gene: TRBV6-5
clone size: -
J gene: TRBJ1-2
D gene: -
CDR3 DNA: TGTGCCACCAAAGGGACGAGTGGCTACACCTTC
CDR3 protein: CATKGTSGYTF

V gene: TRBV5-1
clone size: -
J gene: TRBJ2-3
D gene: TRBD2
CDR3 DNA: TGCGCCAGCAGCCTGGGGGCTAGCGGGTCTACCACAGATACGCAGTATTTT
CDR3 protein: CASSLGASGSTTDTQYF

V gene: TRBV7-9
clone size: few
J gene: TRBJ1-1
D gene: -
CDR3 DNA: TGTGCCAGCAGCCTTACAGAGTCGGGCACTGAAGCTTTCTTT
CDR3 protein: CASSLTESGTEAFF

V gene: TRBV29-1
clone size: few
J gene: TRBJ1-1
D gene: -
CDR3 DNA: TGCAGCGTTGAGGCTGGAGGGATGAACACTGAAGCTTTCTTT
CDR3 protein: CSVEAGGMNTEAFF

V gene: TRBV6-2/TRBV6-3
clone size: few
J gene: TRBJ2-6
D gene: -
CDR3 DNA: TGTGCCAGCAACCCCGGTGGCAGCCGGAACCTCCCACGGTCTGGGGCCAACGTCCTGACTTTC
CDR3 protein: CASNPGGSRNLPRSGANVLTF

V gene: TRBV6-2/TRBV6-3
clone size: -
J gene: TRBJ2-3
D gene: -
CDR3 DNA: TGTGCCAGTTTAGAGACTCCTTTCACAGATACGCAGTATTTT
CDR3 protein: CASLETPFTDTQYF

V gene: TRBV5-1
clone size: once
J gene: TRBJ2-2
D gene: -
CDR3 DNA: TGCGCCAGCAGCTTGTTCCTGAACACCGGGGAGCTGTTTTTT
CDR3 protein: CASSLFLNTGELFF

V gene: TRBV5-1
clone size: many
J gene: TRBJ1-1
D gene: -
CDR3 DNA: TGCGCCAGCAGTTGGACAGAGAACACTGAAGCTTTCTTT
CDR3 protein: CASSWTENTEAFF

V gene: TRBV7-3
clone size: -
J gene: TRBJ2-3
D gene: TRBD2
CDR3 DNA: TGTGCCAGCAGCTGGACTAGCGGGGGGACCTACACAGATACGCAGTATTTT
CDR3 protein: CASSWTSGGTYTDTQYF

V gene: TRBV7-7
clone size: few
J gene: TRBJ2-2
D gene: TRBD1
CDR3 DNA: TGTGCTAGCAGCTCCCAGACAGGGGGAAACGGGGAGCTGTTTTTT
CDR3 protein: CASSSQTGGNGELFF

V gene: TRBV6-1
clone size: few
J gene: TRBJ2-2
D gene: -
CDR3 DNA: TGTGCCAGCGCAGGGGACACCGGGGAGCTGTTTTTT
CDR3 protein: CASAGDTGELFF

V gene: TRBV29-1
clone size: many
J gene: TRBJ2-5
D gene: -
CDR3 DNA: TGCAGCGTTGTAGAGACAGTCGAGACCCAGTACTTC
CDR3 protein: CSVVETVETQYF

V gene: TRBV20-1
clone size: few
J gene: TRBJ1-2
D gene: -
CDR3 DNA: TGCAGTGCCATCGCAGGGCGGTATGGCTACACCTTC
CDR3 protein: CSAIAGRYGYTF

V gene: TRBV6-5
clone size: few
J gene: TRBJ1-3
D gene: TRBD1
CDR3 DNA: TGTGCCAGCAGTTACGCGGGACAGGGGTCAACCCTCTCTGGAAACACCATATATTTT
CDR3 protein: CASSYAGQGSTLSGNTIYF

V gene: TRBV6-2/TRBV6-3
clone size: -
J gene: TRBJ2-2
D gene: -
CDR3 DNA: TGTGCCAGCAGTGACAGTGTCGGGGAGCTGTTTTTT
CDR3 protein: CASSDSVGELFF

V gene: TRBV27
clone size: -
J gene: TRBJ2-3
D gene: -
CDR3 DNA: TGTGCCAGCAGTCGGACCTTTAGCACAGATACGCAGTATTTT
CDR3 protein: CASSRTFSTDTQYF

V gene: TRBV5-1
clone size: -
J gene: TRBJ2-3
D gene: TRBD2
CDR3 DNA: TGCGCCAGCAGCGGCGGACTAGCGGGAGGAATGGCGGGGACAGATACGCAGTATTTT
CDR3 protein: CASSGGLAGGMAGTDTQYF

V gene: TRBV7-2
clone size: many
J gene: TRBJ1-2
D gene: -
CDR3 DNA: TGTGCCAGCAGCCCCGGCAGAACTGAGAGCTATGGCTACACCTTC
CDR3 protein: CASSPGRTESYGYTF

V gene: TRBV7-3
clone size: few
J gene: TRBJ1-4
D gene: -
CDR3 DNA: TGTGCCAGCAGCCCCACAGGGAGCCGTAATGAAAAACTGTTTTTT
CDR3 protein: CASSPTGSRNEKLFF

V gene: TRBV7-6
clone size: few
J gene: TRBJ2-2
D gene: -
CDR3 DNA: TGTGCCAGCAGCTTAGGAGTCGGGAGCGGGGAGCTGTTTTTT
CDR3 protein: CASSLGVGSGELFF